This T cell receptor beta chain was sequenced during a study of T cell responses to AZD1222 COVID-19 vaccine. Study results and caveats: Spike as a whole was targeted by vaccine-associated CD4 TCRs, dominant at 160-218 and 743-854. Without day 14 samples, only post-peak T cell repertoires were studied. Most donors were white British and more were female, and clonal diversity was possibly underestimated.

Method: immunoSEQ multiplex PCR; TCRdb's copy keeps in-frame clones and lacks some. This sample yields 55,000 to 80,000 clones, of which roughly 80% are seen a single time; less than 25% belongs to the top ten. In the case of this clone: The antigen is not known.

The clonotype comes from an adult in good health. The material was peripheral blood, obtained on day 0 of AZD1222 vaccination.

DNA for the CDR3: TGTGCCAGCAGTTTAAACAGGTTTTACAATGAGCAGTTCTTC. It translates to CASSLNRFYNEQFF. The chain recombines TRBV28 with TRBJ2-1, with D possibly matching TRBD1 (5 bases). V was pared by 2 bases and J by 4 bases, with 9 bases between. The CDR3 loop spans 14 amino acids. Looked up from germline, CDR1 is MDHEN and CDR2 is SYDVKM.